The sequence of this TCR beta chain was determined in a study of OX40 agonist ivuxolimab in advanced cancers. About the study: Clinicians treated patients with ivuxolimab, an agonistic anti-OX40 (CD134) antibody. The eligibility criteria allowed prior anti-PD-1, anti-PD-L1 or anti-CTLA-4 therapy, and approximately 38% had some. The study, taken as a whole, reports: At 0.1 to 3.0 mg/kg, clonal expansion of CD4+ and CD8+ blood T cells had occurred by week 6. More expanded clones were seen, on average, in CD8+ T cells than in CD4+.

As for this clone: No antigen is known for it.

The germline V gene encodes CDR1 KGHSH and CDR2 LQKENI. The CDR3 totals 14 residues. The V and J ends lost 8 bases and 4 bases respectively, with 15 bases between them. The repertoire was sequenced with immunoSEQ multiplex PCR; TCRdb's copy has only in-frame clones and lacks some. The repertoire includes under 95,000 clones, roughly 87% of them detected once, and approximately 1.5% sits in the top ten. The V gene is TRBV18, the J gene TRBJ1-5; D possibly corresponds to TRBD1 (6 bases). This clonotype was sampled from an adult with an advanced solid tumor such as melanoma, head and neck, liver or kidney cancer. Source: CD4+ or CD8+ T cells sorted from blood, taken in a trial of the OX40 agonist ivuxolimab. DNA for the CDR3: TGTGCCAGCCATAGGGGGACCGGGAATCAGCCCCAGCATTTT. Amino acids: CASHRGTGNQPQHF.